Below, 16 T cell receptor beta chains from the same sample are listed, as sequenced in a study of OX40 agonist ivuxolimab in advanced cancers. Only in-frame clones appear in the TCRdb table, and some are missing; sequencing was by immunoSEQ multiplex PCR. Among around 90,000 clones listed, roughly 91% were seen once. Sequenced here: CD4+ or CD8+ T cells sorted from blood, sampled in a trial of the OX40 agonist ivuxolimab. The receptors derive from an adult with an advanced solid tumor such as melanoma, head and neck, liver or kidney cancer.

The rearrangement joins TRBV19 to TRBJ1-1; a weak D match, TRBD1 (5 bases). V gave up 1 base and J gave up 1 base, with 10 bases separating them. The CDR3 runs 15 residues. Germline V CDR1 and CDR2: LNHDA, SQIVND (reference sequence). CDR3 DNA sequence: TGTGCCAGTAGTATAGTTTCGCAGGGGAACACTGAAGCTTTCTTT. This codes for CASSIVSQGNTEAFF.

The chain carries TRBV7-3 and TRBJ2-7, with D possibly being TRBD1 (6 bases). The V end was cut by 3 bases, the J end by 6 bases, with 15 bases between. The CDR3 extends over 14 amino acids. Germline V gene data show CDR1 as SGHTA and CDR2 as FQGTGA. The CDR3: CASSFGRDNGEQYF. CDR3 nucleotides: TGTGCCAGCAGCTTCGGCAGGGACAACGGCGAGCAGTACTTC.

This sequence joins TRBV6-1 and TRBJ2-5, with D hard to call. Trimming pared 4 bases from V and 2 bases from J, leaving 11 bases between. Germline loops: CDR1 MNHNS, CDR2 SASEGT. This CDR3 comprises 14 residues. The CDR3 protein is CASSGLRIQETQYF. The CDR3, as DNA: TGTGCCAGCAGTGGACTGAGGATACAAGAGACCCAGTACTTC.

There are a few counts of this clone. The chain couples TRBV30 to TRBJ1-2; 7 bases agree with TRBD1. In germline, CDR1 is GTSNPN, CDR2 SVGIG (reference sequence). Unmatched junction bases numbered 9, after V lost 0 bases and J lost 5 bases. CDR3 size: 15 residues. CDR3 DNA: TGTGCCTGGAGTGTACGGCAGGGGGGGAGGTATGGCTACACCTTC. Amino acids: CAWSVRQGGRYGYTF.

V usage is TRBV5-1 and J usage is TRBJ1-1, with D uncertain. The CDR3 covers 14 residues. Per the germline V gene, CDR1 is SGHRS and CDR2 is YFSETQ. V was clipped by 5 bases and J by 4 bases, with 15 bases between them. The CDR3 DNA reads TGCGCCAGCAGTTCCCCCCAGGCGGGCACTGAAGCTTTCTTT. Encoded protein: CASSSPQAGTEAFF.

This clone was counted once. V and J are TRBV6-1 and TRBJ1-2; the match to TRBD1 covers 7 bases. The CDR3 totals 13 residues. Germline V gene sequence: CDR1 MNHNS, CDR2 SASEGT. V gave up 0 bases and J gave up 7 bases; unmatched junction bases: 2. The CDR3, as DNA: TGTGCCAGCAGTGAAGCCGACAGGGCTGGCTACACCTTC. Its protein is CASSEADRAGYTF.

The chain employs TRBV25-1 and TRBJ1-5, with TRBD1 identical over 7 bases. Germline V gene lookup returns CDR1 MGHDK and CDR2 SYGVNS. V gave up 3 bases and J gave up 4 bases; unmatched junction bases: 6. CDR3 size: 15 residues. Here the CDR3 reads CASSDAGGGNQPQHF. The CDR3 DNA reads TGTGCCAGCAGTGATGCAGGGGGAGGGAATCAGCCCCAGCATTTT.

The V call is TRBV7-6, the J call TRBJ2-2, with 7 bases lining up with TRBD1. The CDR3 is 18 residues long. Germline V gene data show CDR1 as SGHVS and CDR2 as FNYEAQ. V shed 0 bases, J shed 7 bases, and the junction held 14 bases outside the gene matches. The CDR3 loop reads CASSLALLGTDSLGELFF. For the CDR3, the DNA is TGTGCCAGCAGCTTAGCTCTCCTGGGGACAGACTCGCTCGGGGAGCTGTTTTTT.

The gene calls are TRBV5-1 and TRBJ1-5; the D is unclear. Germline-derived CDR1 and CDR2 are SGHRS and YFSETQ. V lost 1 base, J lost 4 bases, and 9 bases lay in between. CDR3 length: 14 residues. CDR3 sequence (DNA): TGCGCCAGCAGCTTGTATGGGGAGAATCAGCCCCAGCATTTT. Protein sequence: CASSLYGENQPQHF.

The CDR3 DNA is TGTGCCAGCAGTGAAGCGCAGGCCGGGCTAGCTATGGAGACCCAGTACTTC. Translated, it gives CASSEAQAGLAMETQYF. V and J are TRBV6-1 and TRBJ2-5; possibly TRBD2 for D (5 bases). Trimming removed 0 bases from V and 5 bases from J, with 19 bases in between. The length of the CDR3 is 17 residues. Germline lookup yields CDR1 MNHNS and CDR2 SASEGT.

The V gene is TRBV2, the J gene TRBJ2-5; tentatively, D is TRBD2 (7 bases). The closer fit of TRBJ2-7 to the DNA end suggests the J call may be wrong. This CDR3 has 14 residues. Germline CDR1 is SNHLY and CDR2 is FYNNEI. The CDR3 reads CASTLDGGPYEQYF. The CDR3 nucleotides read TGTGCCAGCACCCTAGACGGGGGGCCTTACGAGCAGTACTTC.

To note about this clone: A junction boundary mismatches the germline segment, possibly from a read error. CDR3 nucleotides: TGTGCTAGCAGCTCCGGACAGGGTATGAGGGAGACCCAGTACTTC. Its protein is CASSSGQGMRETQYF. V usage is TRBV7-7 and J usage is TRBJ2-5; 8 positions agree with TRBD1. Germline assignment: CDR1 SSHAT and CDR2 FNYEAQ (reference sequence). The CDR3 covers 15 residues.

This chain joins TRBV2 and TRBJ2-1, with 8 bases fitting TRBD2. Per the germline V gene, CDR1 is SNHLY and CDR2 is FYNNEI. The CDR3 has 13 amino acids. With 6 bases clipped from V and 8 bases from J, the junction kept 6 bases outside the gene matches. This CDR3 reads CASRGLAEDEQFF. DNA of the CDR3: TGTGCCAGCAGAGGACTAGCTGAGGATGAGCAGTTCTTC.

This chain links TRBV5-5 with TRBJ2-5, with D hard to call. There are 15 residues in the CDR3. The germline CDR1 and CDR2 sequences are SGHKS and YYEKEE (reference sequence). Deletions cut 0 bases from V and 2 bases from J, with 11 bases between. Here the CDR3 DNA reads TGTGCCAGCAGCTTGGTTCCGAATCAACAAGAGACCCAGTACTTC. This encodes CASSLVPNQQETQYF.

This chain joins TRBV7-3 and TRBJ2-1, with 7 bases matching TRBD2. The CDR3 runs 15 residues. Trimming took 1 base from V and 2 from J; bases not matched to a gene: 2. The germline gives CDR1 SGHTA, CDR2 FQGTGA. The CDR3 reads CASSLMAGAYNEQFF. Here the CDR3 DNA reads TGTGCCAGCAGCTTAATGGCGGGGGCCTACAATGAGCAGTTCTTC.

The rearrangement links TRBV19 to TRBJ2-4; unclear D gene. This CDR3 spans 15 amino acids. Germline CDR1 and CDR2: LNHDA and SQIVND (reference sequence). V lost 1 base and J 0 bases, leaving 7 bases between the germline ends. The chain's CDR3 is CASSIVHVAKNIQYF. The CDR3 DNA sequence: TGTGCCAGTAGTATAGTCCACGTAGCCAAAAACATTCAGTACTTC.